These 29 T cell receptor beta chains originate from one sample sequenced in a study of control samples from healthy donors and cancer patients. Clones were sequenced by immunoSEQ multiplex PCR, and TCRdb holds only the in-frame ones, with some missing. Among tens of thousands of clones listed, about 88% were seen once. The sequenced sample consisted of blood. The receptor set was obtained from a woman in her 50s in good health.

DNA for the CDR3: TGTGCCAGCAGCCGGCGGTTGGGGGGCGGCAATCAGCCCCAGCATTTT. It codes for CASSRRLGGGNQPQHF. The V gene is TRBV2, the J gene TRBJ1-5; TRBD1 might be the D (6 bases). CDR3 length: 16 amino acids. Germline V gives CDR1 SNHLY, CDR2 FYNNEI. Trimming cost V 6 bases and J 2 bases, with 17 bases left between them.

V is TRBV5-6 and J is TRBJ2-1, with no clear D. The CDR3 has 13 residues. Looked up from germline, CDR1 is SGHDT and CDR2 is YYEEEE. The ends were cut back, 0 bases at V and 7 bases at J, with 8 bases in the middle. CDR3 sequence (DNA): TGTGCCAGCAGCTTGGCCCCTCCTAATGAGCAGTTCTTC. Translating it yields CASSLAPPNEQFF.

The chain links TRBV6-5 to TRBJ1-5, with a tentative D call TRBD1 (6 bases). Trimming stripped 6 bases from V and 7 bases from J, with 16 bases between. CDR3 length: 14 amino acids. CDR1 is MNHEY, CDR2 SVGAGI, per germline. CDR3 DNA sequence: TGTGCCAGCAGGCCTAACAGGGACGAACAGCCCCAGCATTTT. It specifies CASRPNRDEQPQHF.

The rearrangement uses TRBV9 and TRBJ1-4; D uncertain. Germline V gene sequence: CDR1 SGDLS, CDR2 YYNGEE. CDR3 length: 15 residues. Trimming shortened V by 0 bases and J by 0 bases, and 6 bases separated the two germline ends. CDR3 nucleotides: TGTGCCAGCAGCGTAGGCAGGACAACTAATGAAAAACTGTTTTTT. It yields the protein CASSVGRTTNEKLFF. The whole variable domain, filled in from reference TRBV9 and TRBJ1-4, reads DSGVTQTPKHLITATGQRVTLRCSPRSGDLSVYWYQQSLDQGLQFLIQYYNGEERAKGNILERFSAQQFPDLHSELNLSSLELGDSALYFCASSVGRTTNEKLFFGSGTQLSVL.

The genes are TRBV5-1 and TRBJ1-1; tentatively, D is TRBD1 (6 bases). The CDR3 consists of 13 residues. Per the germline V gene, CDR1 is SGHRS and CDR2 is YFSETQ. V was cut by 4 bases and J by 1 base, with 8 bases left in between. The CDR3, as DNA: TGCGCCAGCAGCGACAGGACGAACACTGAAGCTTTCTTT. Translated: CASSDRTNTEAFF.

The chain joins TRBV18 to TRBJ1-1, with D possibly matching TRBD1 (6 bases). Trimming removed 3 bases from V and 4 bases from J, with 6 bases in between. Germline V gene data show CDR1 as KGHSH and CDR2 as LQKENI. The CDR3 consists of 12 residues. As DNA, the CDR3 is TGTGCCAGCTCACCGGACAGCACTGAAGCTTTCTTT. As protein: CASSPDSTEAFF. Complete variable domain (other parts from reference TRBV18 and TRBJ1-1): NAGVMQNPRHLVRRRGQEARLRCSPMKGHSHVYWYRQLPEEGLKFMVYLQKENIIDESGMPKERFSAEFPKEGPSILRIQQVVRGDSAAYFCASSPDSTEAFFGQGTRLTVV.

The J gene is TRBJ1-1, the V gene TRBV4-1; D not certain. Germline-derived CDR1 and CDR2 are MGHRA and YSYEKL. V lost 2 bases and J 1 base, leaving 20 bases between the germline ends. This CDR3 is built from 18 residues. The CDR3 sequence is CASSQPTRARDGNTEAFF. CDR3 sequence (DNA): TGCGCCAGCAGCCAACCTACCCGGGCCAGAGATGGGAACACTGAAGCTTTCTTT.

The chain couples TRBV3-1 (or the pseudogene TRBV3-2) to TRBJ1-2, with D perhaps TRBD1 (6 bases). Germline-derived CDR1 and CDR2 are LGHDT and YNNKEL (reference sequence). The length of the CDR3 is 12 residues. Trimming pared 4 bases from V and 8 bases from J, leaving 11 bases between. The CDR3 sequence: CASSPGHQGYTF. The CDR3 nucleotides read TGTGCCAGCAGCCCGGGACATCAAGGCTACACCTTC.

This clone occurred once. V gene TRBV12-3 or TRBV12-4 combines with J gene TRBJ2-7, with D maybe TRBD1 (6 bases). CDR3 size: 13 residues. V gave up 6 bases and J gave up 5 bases, with 14 bases separating them. The CDR3 coding sequence is TGTGCCAGCAGCCCTCAGGGGCCCCACGAGCAGTACTTC. This sequence encodes CASSPQGPHEQYF.

The rearrangement uses TRBV5-1 and TRBJ1-6; tentatively, D is TRBD1 (6 bases). This CDR3 comprises 14 residues. CDR1 and CDR2 from the germline V gene are SGHRS and YFSETQ. V was cut by 0 bases and J by 11 bases, with 12 bases left in between. The CDR3 spells CASSLEDSDPPLHF. CDR3 in DNA: TGCGCCAGCAGCTTGGAGGACAGTGACCCACCCCTCCACTTT.

The gene calls are TRBV10-3 and TRBJ2-2; D is ambiguous. Per the germline V gene, CDR1 is ENHRY and CDR2 is SYGVKD. The CDR3 spans 13 residues. The V and J ends lost 10 bases and 1 base respectively, with 10 bases between them. The CDR3 here is CATGRMNTGELFF. The CDR3, as DNA: TGTGCCACCGGACGGATGAACACCGGGGAGCTGTTTTTT.

The DNA of the CDR3 is TGTGCCACCAGTGACCCCACAGGGGGAAGCACCGGGGAGCTGTTTTTT. It encodes CATSDPTGGSTGELFF. The chain couples TRBV24-1 to TRBJ2-2, with TRBD1 identical over 8 bases. Germline CDR1 KGHDR, CDR2 SFDVKD. V lost 4 bases to trimming and J lost 4 bases; unmatched junction nucleotides: 7. This CDR3 region has 16 residues.

The chain employs TRBV29-1 and TRBJ1-1; D is ambiguous. V shed 4 bases and J shed 1 base, with 7 bases lying between them. Germline V gene data show CDR1 as SQVTM and CDR2 as ANQGSEA. The length of the CDR3 is 12 residues. CDR3: CSVVGWNTEAFF. The CDR3 nucleotides are TGCAGCGTTGTGGGGTGGAACACTGAAGCTTTCTTT. Full variable domain (remainder filled in from reference TRBV29-1 and TRBJ1-1): SAVISQKPSRDICQRGTSLTIQCQVDSQVTMMFWYRQQPGQSLTLIATANQGSEATYESGFVIDKFPISRPNLTFSTLTVSNMSPEDSSIYLCSVVGWNTEAFFGQGTRLTVV.

The chain uses TRBV15 and TRBJ1-4; D not certain. The CDR3 is 14 amino acids. The V gene lost 5 bases and the J gene lost 5 bases, with 12 bases spanning the gap. The V gene's germline CDR1 is LNHNV and CDR2 YYDKDF (reference sequence). The CDR3 region is CATSPVSPNEKLFF. Here the CDR3 DNA reads TGTGCCACCAGCCCGGTTTCCCCCAATGAAAAACTGTTTTTT.

This clone was seen a handful of times. The chain joins TRBV19 to TRBJ1-2; D might be TRBD1 (6 bases). V was trimmed by 7 bases and J by 0 bases, leaving 15 bases between them. This CDR3 contains 15 residues. The germline V gene has CDR1 LNHDA and CDR2 SQIVND (reference sequence). CDR3 region: CASNAQGSTNYGYTF. The CDR3 nucleotides are TGTGCCAGTAATGCCCAGGGGAGTACTAACTATGGCTACACCTTC.

With respect to this clone: Other DNA sequences in the sample encode the same CDR3. V and J are TRBV5-1 and TRBJ2-3; 8 bases line up with TRBD2. Trimming cost V 5 bases and J 4 bases; bases outside gene matches: 9. The germline CDR1 and CDR2 sequences are SGHRS and YFSETQ. The CDR3 spans 15 residues. As DNA, the CDR3 is TGCGCCAGCAGTCGGTACGGGGGGGCAGCAGATACGCAGTATTTT. Its protein product is CASSRYGGAADTQYF.

The V gene is TRBV5-1, the J gene TRBJ2-2; D perhaps matches TRBD2 (6 bases). Per germline, CDR1 SGHRS and CDR2 YFSETQ. The CDR3 has 15 residues. Trimming took 0 bases from V and 4 from J, leaving 10 bases between them. The CDR3 here is CASSLAGRGTGELFF. CDR3 bases: TGCGCCAGCAGCTTGGCTGGGCGGGGCACCGGGGAGCTGTTTTTT.

This clone was seen only once. J is TRBJ1-6 and V is TRBV19; 7 bases are shared with TRBD1. V shed 10 bases, J shed 10 bases, and the junction held 10 bases outside the gene matches. The CDR3 has 13 amino acids. Germline V CDR1 and CDR2: LNHDA, SQIVND (reference sequence). CDR3 sequence: CATRQGWRSPLHF. For the CDR3, the DNA is TGTGCCACTAGACAGGGTTGGAGATCACCCCTCCACTTT.

This clone has more than one count but fewer than ten. The genes are TRBV7-8 and TRBJ1-5, with TRBD1 matching 9 bases. V shed 1 base, J shed 4 bases, and the junction held 5 bases outside the gene matches. This CDR3 is 16 amino acids long. Germline values: CDR1 SGHVS, CDR2 FQNEAQ. The CDR3 loop is CASSLVTGGGNQPQHF. In DNA, the CDR3 is TGTGCCAGCAGCTTAGTAACAGGGGGCGGAAATCAGCCCCAGCATTTT.

The chain links TRBV5-4 to TRBJ2-1; 8 bases fit TRBD1. The germline V gene encodes CDR1 SGHNT and CDR2 YYREEE (reference sequence). CDR3 length: 15 residues. Trimming at V came to 0 bases and at J to 4 bases, leaving 3 bases not matched to a gene. The CDR3 protein is CASSLGDRLYNEQFF. As DNA, the CDR3 is TGTGCCAGCAGCTTGGGGGACAGGTTGTACAATGAGCAGTTCTTC.

The chain recombines TRBV5-5 with TRBJ1-1; 10 bases align to TRBD1. The CDR3 loop spans 14 amino acids. V dropped 4 bases and J dropped 6; count of bases not matched to a gene: 6. Germline V gene data show CDR1 as SGHKS and CDR2 as YYEKEE (reference sequence). CDR3 nucleotides: TGTGCCAGCAGCCTGGGACAGGGGCTAGCTGAAGCTTTCTTT. It is translated as CASSLGQGLAEAFF. Full variable domain (missing parts from reference TRBV5-5 and TRBJ1-1): DAGVTQSPTHLIKTRGQQVTLRCSPISGHKSVSWYQQVLGQGPQFIFQYYEKEERGRGNFPDRFSARQFPNYSSELNVNALLLGDSALYLCASSLGQGLAEAFFGQGTRLTVV.

The chain has TRBV13 and TRBJ2-3; D may correspond to TRBD1 or TRBD2 (6 bases each). V shed 7 bases and J shed 5 bases, with 16 bases lying between them. The CDR3 contains 14 residues. Germline CDR1 is PRHDT and CDR2 is FYEKMQ (reference sequence). The DNA for the CDR3 is TGTGCCAGCACTGGGGGCGGGGCCCAAGATACGCAGTATTTT. Translated, it gives CASTGGGAQDTQYF. The variable domain in full, completed from reference TRBV13 and TRBJ2-3, reads AAGVIQSPRHLIKEKRETATLKCYPIPRHDTVYWYQQGPGQDPQFLISFYEKMQSDKGSIPDRFSAQQFSDYHSELNMSSLELGDSALYFCASTGGGAQDTQYFGPGTRLTVL.

V gene TRBV30 combines with J gene TRBJ2-1; D is possibly TRBD2 (5 bases). V lost 3 bases and J 6 bases, leaving 15 bases between the germline ends. Germline values: CDR1 GTSNPN, CDR2 SVGIG (reference sequence). CDR3 length: 14 residues. The CDR3 DNA reads as TGTGCCTGGAGCGCGGGCTTAGCCGTCAATGAGCAGTTCTTC. Amino acid sequence: CAWSAGLAVNEQFF. The variable domain in full, with the rest retrieved from reference TRBV30 and TRBJ2-1, is SQTIHQWPATLVQPVGSPLSLECTVEGTSNPNLYWYRQAAGRGLQLLFYSVGIGQISSEVPQNLSASRPQDRQFILSSKKLLLSDSGFYLCAWSAGLAVNEQFFGPGTRLTVL.

This clone has just a few counts. The rearrangement links TRBV19 to TRBJ1-5; D is unresolved. This CDR3 has 14 residues. Germline V CDR1 and CDR2: LNHDA, SQIVND (reference sequence). Trimming took 6 bases from V and 5 from J, leaving 14 bases between them. The CDR3 is CASRLETEHQPQHF. The CDR3 DNA reads TGTGCCAGTAGACTCGAGACGGAACATCAGCCCCAGCATTTT.

This clone was found once. This chain links TRBV9 with TRBJ1-1, with D possibly being TRBD1 (5 bases). CDR1 and CDR2 (germline): SGDLS, YYNGEE. The CDR3 is 13 amino acids. Trimming removed 0 bases from V and 5 bases from J, with 8 bases in between. The CDR3 sequence: CASSVGTQTEAFF. The CDR3, as DNA: TGTGCCAGCAGCGTAGGGACACAAACTGAAGCTTTCTTT. Based on the CDR3 plus reference TRBV9 and TRBJ1-1, the full variable domain is DSGVTQTPKHLITATGQRVTLRCSPRSGDLSVYWYQQSLDQGLQFLIQYYNGEERAKGNILERFSAQQFPDLHSELNLSSLELGDSALYFCASSVGTQTEAFFGQGTRLTVV.

The chain employs TRBV2 and TRBJ2-2, with D perhaps assigned TRBD1 or TRBD2 (5 bases each). The ends were cut back, 4 bases at V and 2 bases at J, with 11 bases in the middle. Germline-derived CDR1 and CDR2 are SNHLY and FYNNEI. The CDR3 loop spans 15 amino acids. DNA for the CDR3: TGTGCCAGCAGTGTAGAGGGGATCAACACCGGGGAGCTGTTTTTT. Translating it yields CASSVEGINTGELFF.

The rearrangement joins TRBV7-9 to TRBJ2-2, with 10 bases matching TRBD1. Trimming at V came to 3 bases and at J to 0 bases, leaving 7 bases not matched to a gene. The length of the CDR3 is 18 residues. Germline V CDR1 and CDR2: SEHNR, FQNEAQ (reference sequence). Written as DNA, the CDR3 is TGTGCCAGCAGCTTGGGGACAGGGGTCAACGCGAACACCGGGGAGCTGTTTTTT. This translates into CASSLGTGVNANTGELFF.

This clone appeared a single time. This chain joins TRBV4-1 and TRBJ2-1; a possible D gene is TRBD1 (5 bases). V lost 0 bases and J lost 9, with 15 bases in between. This CDR3 is 15 amino acids long. Germline V gives CDR1 MGHRA, CDR2 YSYEKL. The CDR3 reads CASSQDRYYQGEQFF. The CDR3, as DNA: TGCGCCAGCAGCCAAGATCGGTACTACCAGGGTGAGCAGTTCTTC.

V is TRBV3-1 (or the pseudogene TRBV3-2) and J is TRBJ2-7; tentative D call: TRBD1 (6 bases). Trimming left V 5 bases short and J 6 bases short, with 20 bases between. This CDR3 is built from 15 residues. Per germline, CDR1 LGHDT and CDR2 YNNKEL (reference sequence). The CDR3 protein is CASSSRGTRTLEQYF. The CDR3 nucleotides are TGTGCCAGCAGCTCAAGAGGGACAAGGACCCTCGAGCAGTACTTC.